These 9 T cell receptor beta chains originate from one sample sequenced in a study of cytomegalovirus exposure and HLA in healthy donors. The study ran its PCR with 60 Vbeta and 13 Jbeta primers. The assay was immunoSEQ multiplex PCR, and TCRdb's table has in-frame clones only and misses some. The table lists some 200,000 clones, 70% to 80% of them singletons. Sample: PBMCs. Receptors were obtained from a girl under 18 in good health and CMV-seropositive.

This clone was recorded only once. The rearrangement joins TRBV5-6 to TRBJ2-3; 7 positions match TRBD2. CDR1 is SGHDT, CDR2 YYEEEE, per germline. With V trimmed by 4 bases and J by 2 bases, 7 bases remained unmatched. The CDR3 covers 15 residues. CDR3 loop: CASSRRSGATDTQYF. CDR3 nucleotides: TGTGCCAGCAGCCGCCGCAGCGGGGCCACAGATACGCAGTATTTT.

The rearrangement uses TRBV6-1 and TRBJ2-2; TRBD1 agrees at 9 bases. V lost 4 bases to trimming and J lost 6 bases; unmatched junction nucleotides: 9. CDR1 is MNHNS, CDR2 SASEGT, per germline. This CDR3 is 16 amino acids long. The CDR3 here is CASSALQGAVAGELFF. The CDR3 DNA reads TGTGCCAGCAGTGCCCTACAGGGGGCGGTGGCCGGGGAGCTGTTTTTT.

This rearrangement joins TRBV6-1 to TRBJ1-1, with no clear D. The CDR3 has 13 amino acids. The germline gives CDR1 MNHNS, CDR2 SASEGT. V was shortened by 6 bases and J by 1 base, with 9 bases between the two germline ends. CDR3 bases: TGTGCCAGCAGGAGAGCCACGAACACTGAAGCTTTCTTT. Protein: CASRRATNTEAFF.

The chain couples TRBV6-4 to TRBJ2-1; TRBD2 aligns across 8 bases. From germline, CDR1 is MRHNA and CDR2 SNTAGT. This CDR3 contains 15 residues. With V trimmed by 6 bases and J by 6 bases, 10 bases remained unmatched. CDR3 amino acids: CASSPGGGGTNEQFF. CDR3 DNA: TGTGCCAGCAGCCCCGGGGGCGGGGGGACCAATGAGCAGTTCTTC.

The chain combines TRBV27 with TRBJ2-1; a possible D gene is TRBD1 (7 bases). Per the germline V gene, CDR1 is MNHEY and CDR2 is SMNVEV (reference sequence). V lost 2 bases to trimming and J lost 9 bases, with 11 bases between them. The CDR3 is made up of 13 amino acids. CDR3 coding DNA: TGTGCCAGCAGTTTAAGGCAGGGGGGTGAGCAGTTCTTC. It specifies CASSLRQGGEQFF.

The rearrangement uses TRBV2 and TRBJ2-3; D is unclear. The CDR3 consists of 15 residues. Germline lookup yields CDR1 SNHLY and CDR2 FYNNEI. V was cut by 4 bases and J by 4 bases, with 15 bases left in between. CDR3 nucleotide sequence: TGTGCCAGCAGTGCCGGAGCGATAGGTGCAGATACGCAGTATTTT. Protein: CASSAGAIGADTQYF. The full variable domain, its missing parts supplied by reference TRBV2 and TRBJ2-3, is EPEVTQTPSHQVTQMGQEVILRCVPISNHLYFYWYRQILGQKVEFLVSFYNNEISEKSEIFDDQFSVERPDGSNFTLKIRSTKLEDSAMYFCASSAGAIGADTQYFGPGTRLTVL.

This rearrangement joins TRBV4-1 to TRBJ1-4, with D possibly matching TRBD1 (6 bases). Per the germline V gene, CDR1 is MGHRA and CDR2 is YSYEKL. The CDR3 has 12 residues. Trimming removed 3 bases at V and 7 bases at J, with 6 bases between. CDR3 DNA sequence: TGCGCCAGCAGCCACAGGGGTGAAAAACTGTTTTTT. Its protein is CASSHRGEKLFF.

This sequence joins TRBV5-4 and TRBJ2-1; the match to TRBD1 covers 8 bases. The germline CDR1 and CDR2 sequences are SGHNT and YYREEE (reference sequence). There are 13 residues in the CDR3. The trim removed 4 bases at V and 10 bases at J, leaving 7 bases unmatched. The CDR3: CASSTDRELEQFF. The DNA of the CDR3 is TGTGCCAGCAGCACGGACAGGGAATTAGAGCAGTTCTTC.

This clone was recorded once. Germline and junction disagree at one end, which may indicate a read error. The chain carries TRBV7-8 and TRBJ1-6; possible D gene TRBD1, 6 bases. Germline V gives CDR1 SGHVS, CDR2 FQNEAQ. CDR3 size: 13 residues. CDR3 protein: CASSDTTDRIERF. CDR3 nucleotide sequence: TGTGCCAGCAGCGACACCACAGACAGGATAGAGCGCTTT.